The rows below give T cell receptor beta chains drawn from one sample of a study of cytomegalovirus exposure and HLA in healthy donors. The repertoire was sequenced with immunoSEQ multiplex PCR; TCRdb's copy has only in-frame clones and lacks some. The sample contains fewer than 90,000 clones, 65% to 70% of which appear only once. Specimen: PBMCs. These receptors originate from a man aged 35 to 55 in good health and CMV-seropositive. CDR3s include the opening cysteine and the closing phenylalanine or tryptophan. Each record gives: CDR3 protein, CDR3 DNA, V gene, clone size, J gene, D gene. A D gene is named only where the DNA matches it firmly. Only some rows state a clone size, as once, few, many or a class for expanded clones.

CDR3: CASSLDSPGTEAFF
DNA: TGCGCCAGCAGCTTGGACTCCCCGGGGACTGAAGCTTTCTTT
V: TRBV5-1
size: NA
J: TRBJ1-1
D: NA

CDR3: CASSEAGTVNQPQHF
DNA: TGTGCCAGCAGTGAAGCGGGGACAGTGAATCAGCCCCAGCATTTT
V: TRBV6-1
size: NA
J: TRBJ1-5
D: TRBD1

CDR3: CASRTGTGIYEQYF
DNA: TGTGCCAGCAGGACAGGGACAGGGATTTACGAGCAGTACTTC
V: TRBV28
size: NA
J: TRBJ2-7
D: TRBD1

CDR3: CASSPHNPGLGAYEQYF
DNA: TGTGCCAGCTCACCCCACAACCCGGGACTAGGGGCCTACGAGCAGTACTTC
V: TRBV18
size: NA
J: TRBJ2-7
D: TRBD2

CDR3: CSVEAARGNTEAFF
DNA: TGCAGCGTTGAAGCGGCCCGCGGGAACACTGAAGCTTTCTTT
V: TRBV29-1
size: NA
J: TRBJ1-1
D: NA

CDR3: CASSESVGGQDTQYF
DNA: TGTGCCAGCAGTGAATCGGTGGGGGGGCAAGATACGCAGTATTTT
V: TRBV25-1
size: NA
J: TRBJ2-3
D: NA

CDR3: CASSFRDRLSREQFF
DNA: TGTGCCAGCAGCTTTAGGGACAGATTATCTCGTGAGCAGTTCTTC
V: TRBV5-6
size: NA
J: TRBJ2-1
D: TRBD1

CDR3: CAISEFPTGQGAYEQYF
DNA: TGTGCCATCAGTGAGTTTCCGACCGGACAGGGGGCTTACGAGCAGTACTTC
V: TRBV10-3
size: NA
J: TRBJ2-7
D: TRBD1

CDR3: CASSSGLAGGHYEQYF
DNA: TGTGCCAGCAGCTCCGGACTAGCGGGAGGTCATTACGAGCAGTACTTC
V: TRBV13
size: NA
J: TRBJ2-7
D: TRBD2

CDR3: CASGLHQETQYF
DNA: TGTGCCAGCGGGCTGCACCAAGAGACCCAGTACTTC
V: TRBV14
size: NA
J: TRBJ2-5
D: NA

CDR3: CASRLDRGTYGYTF
DNA: TGTGCCAGCAGATTAGACAGGGGAACCTATGGCTACACCTTC
V: TRBV5-4
size: few
J: TRBJ1-2
D: TRBD1

CDR3: CASSSPGQGGREKLFF
DNA: TGTGCCAGCAGCTCTCCGGGACAGGGCGGTCGGGAAAAACTGTTTTTT
V: TRBV7-9
size: NA
J: TRBJ1-4
D: TRBD1

CDR3: CAIQRRGEGYGYTF
DNA: TGTGCCATACAACGGAGAGGGGAGGGCTATGGCTACACCTTC
V: TRBV6-1
size: NA
J: TRBJ1-2
D: NA

CDR3: CASSFIAGLKGSEQFF
DNA: TGCGCCAGCAGCTTCATAGCGGGATTAAAAGGGAGTGAGCAGTTCTTC
V: TRBV5-1
size: NA
J: TRBJ2-1
D: TRBD2

CDR3: CASSLAETQYF
DNA: TGTGCCAGCAGCTTGGCGGAGACCCAGTACTTC
V: TRBV5-6
size: few
J: TRBJ2-5
D: NA

CDR3: CAIRDVRGNQPQHF
DNA: TGTGCCATCAGGGACGTCAGGGGGAATCAGCCCCAGCATTTT
V: TRBV10-3
size: few
J: TRBJ1-5
D: TRBD1

CDR3: CASRFMDTQYF
DNA: TGTGCCAGCAGATTTATGGATACGCAGTATTTT
V: TRBV5-6
size: NA
J: TRBJ2-3
D: NA

CDR3: CASSLAEYEQYF
DNA: TGTGCCAGCAGCTTAGCCGAATACGAGCAGTACTTC
V: TRBV5-6
size: NA
J: TRBJ2-7
D: NA

CDR3: CASSKGRETETQYF
DNA: TGTGCCAGCAGTAAGGGGCGGGAAACTGAGACCCAGTACTTC
V: TRBV6-5
size: NA
J: TRBJ2-5
D: NA

CDR3: CASSWRQGHTEAFF
DNA: TGTGCCAGCAGTTGGCGACAGGGGCACACTGAAGCTTTCTTT
V: TRBV27
size: NA
J: TRBJ1-1
D: TRBD1